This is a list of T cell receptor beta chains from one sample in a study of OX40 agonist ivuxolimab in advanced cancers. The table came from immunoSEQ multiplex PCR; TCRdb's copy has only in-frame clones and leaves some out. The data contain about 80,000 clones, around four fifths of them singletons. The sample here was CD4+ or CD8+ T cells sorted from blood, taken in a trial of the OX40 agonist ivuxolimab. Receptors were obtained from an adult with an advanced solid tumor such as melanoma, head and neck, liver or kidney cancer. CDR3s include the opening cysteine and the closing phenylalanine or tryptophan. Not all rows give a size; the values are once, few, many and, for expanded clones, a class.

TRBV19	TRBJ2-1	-	CASTQFPGLANNEQFF
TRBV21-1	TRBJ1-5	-	CASSKEKPGGGCNDGNQPQHF
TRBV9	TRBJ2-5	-	CASSVGNREETQYF
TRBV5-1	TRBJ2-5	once	CASSLGGTSGSGETQYF
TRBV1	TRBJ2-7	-	CTSSQAQRSSYEQYF
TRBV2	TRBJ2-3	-	CASSEALRETDTQYF
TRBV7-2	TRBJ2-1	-	CASSSGGRGGSYNEQFF
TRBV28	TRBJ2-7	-	CASRAGSGGTYEQYF
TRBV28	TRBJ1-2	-	CASSSDRSQRLSGYTF
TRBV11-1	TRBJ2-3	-	CASSDWGARDTQYF
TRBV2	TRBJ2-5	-	CASSEASMAKETQYF
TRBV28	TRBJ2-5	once	CASSLQRYQETQYF
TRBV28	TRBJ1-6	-	CASSLDRSYNSPLHF
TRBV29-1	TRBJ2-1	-	CSVENNEQFF
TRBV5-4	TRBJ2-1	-	CASSLGGRLPIF
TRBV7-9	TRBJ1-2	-	CASSLGPGWGYTF
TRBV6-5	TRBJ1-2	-	CASSSPNYGYTF
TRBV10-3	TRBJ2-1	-	CAIRLAGGPGNEQFF
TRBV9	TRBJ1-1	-	CASSVVGAQGTEAFF
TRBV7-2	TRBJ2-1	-	CASSSTGTNYNEQFF
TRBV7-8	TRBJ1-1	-	CASSAGTGGTEAFF
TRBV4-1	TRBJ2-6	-	CASSHGGANVLTF
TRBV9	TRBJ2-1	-	CASSVGGTSDREQFF
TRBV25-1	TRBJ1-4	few	CASSPRGDLEKLFF
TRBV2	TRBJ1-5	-	CASSTGTGGKNQPQHF
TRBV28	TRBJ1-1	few	CASSARGYRSNTEAFF
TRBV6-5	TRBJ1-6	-	CASRLITGADSPLHF
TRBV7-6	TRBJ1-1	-	CASSLAGGPNTEAFF
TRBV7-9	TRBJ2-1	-	CASNQGGPEGQFF
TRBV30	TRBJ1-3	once	CAWRRLTGHSGNTIYF
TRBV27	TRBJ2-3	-	CASSPRLAGGSDTQYF
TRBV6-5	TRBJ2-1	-	CATSRYNEQFF
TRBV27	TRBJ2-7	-	CASSLTPAGGFYEQYF
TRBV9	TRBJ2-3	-	CASSPPRLAGGQGVGRDTQYF
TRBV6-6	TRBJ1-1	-	CANKGQGSSEAFF
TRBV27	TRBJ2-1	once	CASSRTSGSFDEQFF
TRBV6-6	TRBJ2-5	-	CASSYSPYQETQYF
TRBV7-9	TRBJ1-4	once	CASSLAFPAEKLFF
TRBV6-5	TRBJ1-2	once	CASRNRDGTNYGYTF
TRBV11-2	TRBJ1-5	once	CASSYAQGVQPQHF
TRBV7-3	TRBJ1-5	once	CASSLGRDQPQHF
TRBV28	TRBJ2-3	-	CASSLGGALTDTQYF
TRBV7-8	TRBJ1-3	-	CASSSDQVRGNTIYF
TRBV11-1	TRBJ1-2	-	CASSLPGGGYTF
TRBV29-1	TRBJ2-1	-	CSVEKLAHYNEQFF
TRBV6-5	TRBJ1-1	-	CASRDGGGTEAFF
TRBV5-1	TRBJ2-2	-	CASSFEGNTGELFF
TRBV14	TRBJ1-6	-	CASSQAVRGSPLHF
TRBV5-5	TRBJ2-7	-	CASSGLSRDEQYF
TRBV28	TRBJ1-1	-	CASSLSRGGRTEAFF
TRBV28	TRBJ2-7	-	CASSLSLTSSYEQYF